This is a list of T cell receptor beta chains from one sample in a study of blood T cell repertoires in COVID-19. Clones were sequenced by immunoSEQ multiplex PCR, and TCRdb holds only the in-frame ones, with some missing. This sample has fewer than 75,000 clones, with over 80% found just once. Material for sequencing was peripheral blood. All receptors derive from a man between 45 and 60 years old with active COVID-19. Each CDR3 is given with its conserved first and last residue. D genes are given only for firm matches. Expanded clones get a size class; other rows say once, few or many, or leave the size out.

TGCAGCGTCAGGACAGGGAACACAGATACGCAGTATTTT CSVRTGNTDTQYF TRBJ2-3 . TRBD1 TRBV29-1
TGTGCCAGCAGCCAAGACGACAGGACAGGGGAGAATCAGCCCCAGCATTTT CASSQDDRTGENQPQHF TRBJ1-5 . TRBD1 TRBV3-1/TRBV3-2
TGTGCCAGCAGCAAGGAGGCTCGTCCGGGACTAGCGGACACCGGGGAGCTGTTTTTT CASSKEARPGLADTGELFF TRBJ2-2 . . TRBV21-1
TGTGCCAGTCACCCCCAGGGTCTAGGGGCCAACGTCCTGACTTTC CASHPQGLGANVLTF TRBJ2-6 . . TRBV2
TGTGCCAGCAGCTTAGTGGCGCGGGGGGCGTCCTACAATGAGCAGTTCTTC CASSLVARGASYNEQFF TRBJ2-1 . TRBD2 TRBV7-8
TGTGCCAGTAGTCCCGACAGGGATCAGCCCCAGCATTTT CASSPDRDQPQHF TRBJ1-5 . TRBD1 TRBV19
TGCGCCAGCAGCCGCAACCCAGGAGGAACAGATACGCAGTATTTT CASSRNPGGTDTQYF TRBJ2-3 . . TRBV5-1
TGCGCCAGCAGCGAGACAGGGGGATCCTACGAGCAGTACTTC CASSETGGSYEQYF TRBJ2-7 . TRBD1 TRBV5-1
TGTGCCAGTAACGGACATACCTACGAGCAGTACTTC CASNGHTYEQYF TRBJ2-7 . . TRBV25-1
TGTGCCAGCAGCCCGGGGACAGGGGGCCGGACGTTCAATGAGCAGTTCTTC CASSPGTGGRTFNEQFF TRBJ2-1 . TRBD1 TRBV7-8
TGTGCCAGCAGCGCCCACGGGACAGGGGGGTCCGATGAGCAGTTCTTC CASSAHGTGGSDEQFF TRBJ2-1 . TRBD1 TRBV7-3
TGTGCCAGCAGCTTCGGCAGGGGCAATCAGCCCCAGCATTTT CASSFGRGNQPQHF TRBJ1-5 . . TRBV13
TGTGCCAGCAGTTTATTCGCTAGCGGAGACTACGAGCAGTACTTC CASSLFASGDYEQYF TRBJ2-7 . TRBD2 TRBV27
TGTGCCAGCAGTCAATACTCCCGCAGGGGGCGAAAGGAAGGCTACACCTTC CASSQYSRRGRKEGYTF TRBJ1-2 once TRBD1 TRBV6-6
TGTGCCAGCAGTTACACAGGGGGCTCGGCTGAAGCTTTCTTT CASSYTGGSAEAFF TRBJ1-1 . TRBD1 TRBV6-2/TRBV6-3
TGTGCCAGCTCCCTGGACAGGTGGAGCACAGATACGCAGTATTTT CASSLDRWSTDTQYF TRBJ2-3 . TRBD1 TRBV18
TGTGCCAGCAGTTTATCATCAGGGGCCTTGGGAGAGCCCCAGCATTTT CASSLSSGALGEPQHF TRBJ1-5 . . TRBV27
TGCGCCAGCAGCGAGGGGGTAGGAAATCAGCCCCAGCATTTT CASSEGVGNQPQHF TRBJ1-5 . . TRBV5-1
TGTGCCTGGAGGCGGCAGGGGGCTGCAACCGGGGAGCTGTTTTTT CAWRRQGAATGELFF TRBJ2-2 . TRBD1 TRBV30
TGTGCCAGCTCACCCGGGACAGGGAGCTCTGGGGCCAACGTCCTGACTTTC CASSPGTGSSGANVLTF TRBJ2-6 . TRBD1 TRBV18
TGTGCCAGCAGCTCTTCTACGGGACTAGCCAAGCAGTACTTC CASSSSTGLAKQYF TRBJ2-7 . TRBD2 TRBV7-2
TGTGCCAGCTCACCTGGGGAGAACCAGCTCGCCGCCTTC CASSPGENQLAAF TRBJ1-2 . . TRBV18
TGTGCCAGCGGAGACGACAGGGGGTACGAGCAGTACTTC CASGDDRGYEQYF TRBJ2-7 . TRBD1 TRBV11-2
TGTGCCAGCAGTGCGGACAGGGCTTCCGGCTACACCTTC CASSADRASGYTF TRBJ1-2 . TRBD1 TRBV6-4
TGCGCCAGCAGCCAAGAAGGTGGGACAAATACAGATACGCAGTATTTT CASSQEGGTNTDTQYF TRBJ2-3 . . TRBV4-3
TGTGCCAGCAGTTCTAAGAAGGTAGCGGGTCGGACGGATGAGCAGTTCTTC CASSSKKVAGRTDEQFF TRBJ2-1 . TRBD2 TRBV6-2/TRBV6-3
TGTGCCAGCAGCGGCCTCCGCCGGGACTCGGAGACCCAGTACTTC CASSGLRRDSETQYF TRBJ2-5 . . TRBV9
TGTGCCAGCAGCTTAGAGGTTACAGGGGGATACGAGCAGTACTTC CASSLEVTGGYEQYF TRBJ2-7 . TRBD1 TRBV7-2
TGCGCCAGCAGTCATCCCCCAGGGCCCTTTGAAAAACTGTTTTTT CASSHPPGPFEKLFF TRBJ1-4 few . TRBV23-1
TGTGCCAGTAAACCTGACCCGGGGAGTGAAAAACTGTTTTTT CASKPDPGSEKLFF TRBJ1-4 once . TRBV19
TGTGCCAGCAGTCCCCCCCCCTTCTACGAGCAGTACTTC CASSPPPFYEQYF TRBJ2-7 . . TRBV27
TGCGCCAGCAGCCAAGGGCCCTTACCTGGTAATTCACCCCTCCACTTT CASSQGPLPGNSPLHF TRBJ1-6 . . TRBV4-1
TGTGCCAGCTCACCAGTCTTGGGGGGTAGCTATGGCTACACCTTC CASSPVLGGSYGYTF TRBJ1-2 . . TRBV18
TGTGCCAGCAGTGACGGGAGCGGGGGCACAGATACGCAGTATTTT CASSDGSGGTDTQYF TRBJ2-3 . TRBD2 TRBV2
TGTGCCAGCAGCTTGCTCTCAAACGGCGGGGGCACTGAAGCTTTCTTT CASSLLSNGGGTEAFF TRBJ1-1 . . TRBV5-6
TGTGCCAGCAGCGGATCTGATAGAGGAGGGCCAGATACGCAGTATTTT CASSGSDRGGPDTQYF TRBJ2-3 . . TRBV9
TGCGCCAGCAGCTTTGCAGGGGGAGACTATGGCTACACCTTC CASSFAGGDYGYTF TRBJ1-2 . TRBD1 TRBV5-1
TGTGCCAGCAATGGGGGCCCGCTGGCATATGGCTACACCTTC CASNGGPLAYGYTF TRBJ1-2 . . TRBV6-5
TGTGCCAGCAGCTTAGGTTTCACTCCCTGGACCCAGTACTTC CASSLGFTPWTQYF TRBJ2-5 . . TRBV7-2
TGTGCCAGCAGCCCGGGGACAGGGAGGGACCAGTACTTC CASSPGTGRDQYF TRBJ2-5 few TRBD1 TRBV5-6
TGTGCCAGTAAAACGGGGGGGAGCCACTTCAGGCCAGGCATCGAAAAACTGTTTTTT CASKTGGSHFRPGIEKLFF TRBJ1-4 . . TRBV19
TGTGCCAGCAGCCGCCAGGGCGTAACTCCCAATCAGCCCCAGCATTTT CASSRQGVTPNQPQHF TRBJ1-5 . . TRBV5-5
TGCGCCAGCAGCCAAGCGGGGAGTGGCAATCAGCCCCAGCATTTT CASSQAGSGNQPQHF TRBJ1-5 . . TRBV4-1
TGTGCCAGCTCACCAGGACTCCGGAACACTGAAGCTTTCTTT CASSPGLRNTEAFF TRBJ1-1 . . TRBV18
TGTGCCAGCAGCGCGTCGCCGCCTGAAGCTTTCTTT CASSASPPEAFF TRBJ1-1 . . TRBV12-3/TRBV12-4